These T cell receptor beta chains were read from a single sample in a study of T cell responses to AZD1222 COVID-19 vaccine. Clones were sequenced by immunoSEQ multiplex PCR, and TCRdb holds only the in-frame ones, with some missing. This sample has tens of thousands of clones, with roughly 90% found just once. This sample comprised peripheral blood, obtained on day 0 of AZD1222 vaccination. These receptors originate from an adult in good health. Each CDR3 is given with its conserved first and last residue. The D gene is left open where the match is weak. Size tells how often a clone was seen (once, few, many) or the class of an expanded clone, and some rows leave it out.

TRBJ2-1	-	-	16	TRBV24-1	TGTGCCACCAGCTCCCGCGGGGGCTTCTCAAACAATGAGCAGTTCTTC	CATSSRGGFSNNEQFF
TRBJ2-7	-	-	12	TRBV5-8	TGTGCCAGCAGCTTTACTTCCTACGAGCAGTACTTC	CASSFTSYEQYF
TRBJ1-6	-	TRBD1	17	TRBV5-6	TGTGCCAGCAGCTTGGAACCAGACGGGACAGACAATTCACCCCTCCACTTT	CASSLEPDGTDNSPLHF
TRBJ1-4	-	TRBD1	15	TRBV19	TGTGCCAGTAGCCTGCCAGGGGGATATAGTGAAAAACTGTTTTTT	CASSLPGGYSEKLFF
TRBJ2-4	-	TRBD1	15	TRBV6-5	TGTGCCAGCAGTTATACACGACAGGGCGCGAACATTCAGTACTTC	CASSYTRQGANIQYF
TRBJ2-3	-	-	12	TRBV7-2	TGTGCCAGCAGCTTAGCCAGCTATACGCAGTATTTT	CASSLASYTQYF
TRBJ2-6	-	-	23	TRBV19	TGTGCCACCAGTGGGGGGCTACGCCCTGAGCCCCCTAGGCTAAACTCTGGGGCCAACGTCCTGACTTTC	CATSGGLRPEPPRLNSGANVLTF
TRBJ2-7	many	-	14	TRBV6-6	TGTGCCAGCAGTCCCGCTTCAGGGCAATACGAGCAGTACTTC	CASSPASGQYEQYF
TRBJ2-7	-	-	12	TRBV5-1	TGCGCCAGCAGCCAAGACAGTTTCGGGCAGTACTTC	CASSQDSFGQYF
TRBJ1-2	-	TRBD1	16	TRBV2	TGTGCCAGCAGCCCGGGACAGGGGGCCCTTAACTATGGCTACACCTTC	CASSPGQGALNYGYTF
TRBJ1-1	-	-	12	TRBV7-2	TGTGCCAGCAGCTCGGGACTTATTGAAGCTTTCTTT	CASSSGLIEAFF
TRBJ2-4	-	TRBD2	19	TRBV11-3	TGTGCCAGCAGCTTAGAGCCGACTAGCGGGGGGAGGGGCAAAAACATTCAGTACTTC	CASSLEPTSGGRGKNIQYF
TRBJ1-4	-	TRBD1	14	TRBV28	TGTGCCAGCAGTAAGACAGGGGGCCGAGAAAAACTGTTTTTT	CASSKTGGREKLFF
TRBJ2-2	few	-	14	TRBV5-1	TGCGCCAGCATGGCCACTACGAACACCGGGGAGCTGTTTTTT	CASMATTNTGELFF
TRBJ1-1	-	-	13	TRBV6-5	TGTGCCAGCAGTTGGGCGCAGAACACTGAAGCTTTCTTT	CASSWAQNTEAFF
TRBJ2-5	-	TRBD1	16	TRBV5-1	TGCGCCAGCAGTCCGGCGGGACAGGGGAACGGAGAGACCCAGTACTTC	CASSPAGQGNGETQYF
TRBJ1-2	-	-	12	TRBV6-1	TGTGCCAGCAGTGAACCAGGGTATGGCTACACCTTC	CASSEPGYGYTF
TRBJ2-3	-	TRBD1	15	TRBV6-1	TGTGCCAGCAGTGAAGTATCTAGGGGGCGGGATACGCAGTATTTT	CASSEVSRGRDTQYF
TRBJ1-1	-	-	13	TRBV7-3	TGTGCCAGCAGCAGACAGGCGAACACTGAAGCTTTCTTT	CASSRQANTEAFF
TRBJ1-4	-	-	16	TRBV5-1	TGCGCCAGCAGCCAGGACGTGGGGGGAAATAATGAAAAACTGTTTTTT	CASSQDVGGNNEKLFF
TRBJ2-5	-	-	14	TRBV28	TGTGCCAGCAGCCCAGCCGGGGGTCAAGAGACCCAGTACTTC	CASSPAGGQETQYF
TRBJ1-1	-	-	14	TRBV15	TGTGCCACCAGCAGAGCGAGAGACACCACTGAAGCTTTCTTT	CATSRARDTTEAFF
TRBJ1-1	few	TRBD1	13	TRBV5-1	TGCGCCAGCAGCTTTACAGGGGACACTGAAGCTTTCTTT	CASSFTGDTEAFF
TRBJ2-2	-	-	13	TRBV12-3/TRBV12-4	TGTGCCAGCACCCCGACGAACACCGGGGAGCTGTTTTTT	CASTPTNTGELFF
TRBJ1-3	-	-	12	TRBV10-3	TGTGCCATTGGGACTGCTGGCAACACCATATATTTT	CAIGTAGNTIYF
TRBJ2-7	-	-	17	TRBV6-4	TGTGCCAGCAGTGACCCCCCCAGACAGAACTCCTCCTACGAGCAGTACTTC	CASSDPPRQNSSYEQYF
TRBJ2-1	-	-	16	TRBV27	TGTGCCAGCAGTTTACCGGGGGCGGGGGCGGACAATGAGCAGTTCTTC	CASSLPGAGADNEQFF
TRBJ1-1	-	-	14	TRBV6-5	TGTGCCAGCAGTTACGGTCGGGGAGACACTGAAGCTTTCTTT	CASSYGRGDTEAFF
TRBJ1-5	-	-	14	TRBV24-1	TGTGCCACCAGTGATTTTGGCAGCCATCAGCCCCAGCATTTT	CATSDFGSHQPQHF
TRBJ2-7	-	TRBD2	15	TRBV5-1	TGCGCCAGCAGCCCACTTAGCGGGGGGACCTACGAGCAGTACTTC	CASSPLSGGTYEQYF
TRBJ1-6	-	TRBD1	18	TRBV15	TGTGCCACCAGCAGAGGGATCGGTCGGGACAGGGTTAATTCACCCCTCCACTTT	CATSRGIGRDRVNSPLHF
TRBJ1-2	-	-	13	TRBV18	TGTGCCAGCTCACCGTACGGGGACTATGGCTACACCTTC	CASSPYGDYGYTF
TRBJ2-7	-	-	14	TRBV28	TGTGCCAGCAGTTTACAGGGGGGGGACTACGAGCAGTACTTC	CASSLQGGDYEQYF
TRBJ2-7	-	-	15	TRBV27	TGTGCCAGCAGCCCAGTAAGGGACACATCCTACGAGCTGTACTTC	CASSPVRDTSYELYF
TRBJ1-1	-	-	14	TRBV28	TGTGCCAGCAGTTTACTGGGGCCCCTACCTGAAGCTTTCTTT	CASSLLGPLPEAFF
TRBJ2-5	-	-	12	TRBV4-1	TGCGCCAGTAGGGACTTCCAAGAGACCCAGTACTTC	CASRDFQETQYF
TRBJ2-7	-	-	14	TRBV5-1	TGCGCCAGCAGCTCCCGGGCCCTACACCAGGAGCAGTACTTC	CASSSRALHQEQYF
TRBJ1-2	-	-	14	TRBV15	TGTGCCACCAGCAGAGAAGCGTCCACACGAGGCTACACCTTC	CATSREASTRGYTF
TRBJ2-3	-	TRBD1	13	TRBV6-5	TGTGCCAGCAGGGGGACAGGTCGCGATACGCAGTATTTT	CASRGTGRDTQYF
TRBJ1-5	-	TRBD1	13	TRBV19	TGTGCCAGTAGTATAAGGGGGCCTCAGCCCCAGCATTTT	CASSIRGPQPQHF
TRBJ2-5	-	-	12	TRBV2	TGTGCCAGCGTCGGGGAACAGTGGGCCCAGTACTTC	CASVGEQWAQYF
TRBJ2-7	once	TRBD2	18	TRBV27	TGTGCCAGCAGTCGGGTCGGGACTAGCGGGGGGGTTCCTATCGAGCAGTACTTC	CASSRVGTSGGVPIEQYF
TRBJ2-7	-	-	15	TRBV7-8	TGTGCCAGCAGCTTAGTTGGCAGCTTTTCCTACGAGCAGTACTTC	CASSLVGSFSYEQYF
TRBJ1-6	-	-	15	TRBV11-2	TGTGCCAGCTCCCCAATGCGGGGTAGGAATTCACCCCTCCACTTT	CASSPMRGRNSPLHF
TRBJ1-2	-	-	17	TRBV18	TGTGCCAGCTCACCAGGATTAGAATGGGGTCGGGACTATGGCTACACCTTC	CASSPGLEWGRDYGYTF
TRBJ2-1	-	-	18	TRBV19	TGTGCCAGTAGTATGGGGGGTGGAGCGTGGAGCTCCTACAATGAGCAGTTCTTC	CASSMGGGAWSSYNEQFF
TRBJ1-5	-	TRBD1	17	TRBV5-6	TGTGCCAGCAGCCGAAGGCGGACAGGGGACCCCAATCAGCCCCAGCATTTT	CASSRRRTGDPNQPQHF
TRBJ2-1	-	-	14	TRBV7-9	TGTGCCAGCAGCTTAGAGGGTGTCTACAATGAGCAGTTCTTC	CASSLEGVYNEQFF
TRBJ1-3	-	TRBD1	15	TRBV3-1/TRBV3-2	TGTGCCAGCAGCGCCCAGGGGGCTGCGGGAAACACCATATATTTT	CASSAQGAAGNTIYF
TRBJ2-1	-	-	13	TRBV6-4	TGTGCCAGCAGTGGCGGGCGTTGGGATGAGCAGTTCTTC	CASSGGRWDEQFF
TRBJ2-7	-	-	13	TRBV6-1	TGTGCCAGCAGTGACGGGATGCTCTTGCAGCAGTACTTC	CASSDGMLLQQYF
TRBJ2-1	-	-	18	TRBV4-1	TGCGCCAGCAGCCAAGACCTCCCGGCCTCCCTGGGGAACAATGAGCGGTTCTTC	CASSQDLPASLGNNERFF
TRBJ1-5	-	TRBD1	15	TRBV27	TGTGCCAGCAGTTCCTCAGGGGGCCGAGGACAGCCCCAGCATTTT	CASSSSGGRGQPQHF
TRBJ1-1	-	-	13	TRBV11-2	TGTGCCAGCAGTTGGGACGGTCCCGGTGAAGCTTTCTTT	CASSWDGPGEAFF
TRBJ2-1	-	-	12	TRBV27	TGTGCCAGCAGTTTTACCCGAAATGAGCAGTTCTTC	CASSFTRNEQFF
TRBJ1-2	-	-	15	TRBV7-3	TGTGCCAGCAGCTTGGAGAGATCCCCCCTCTATGGCTACACCTTC	CASSLERSPLYGYTF
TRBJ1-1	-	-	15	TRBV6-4	TGTGCCAGCAGCCCCGTACAGGGTTCAAGGACTGAAGCTTTCTTT	CASSPVQGSRTEAFF
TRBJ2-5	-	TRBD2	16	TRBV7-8	TGTGCCAGCAGCTCCTTAGCGGGGGGGCTCCAAGAGACCCAGTACTTC	CASSSLAGGLQETQYF
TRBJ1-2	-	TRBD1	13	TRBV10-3	TGTGCCACCCGCACAGGGGGCGCCTATGGCTACACCTTC	CATRTGGAYGYTF
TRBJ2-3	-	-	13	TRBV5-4	TGTGCCAGCAGCTTGGCGGGCACAGATACGCAGTATTTT	CASSLAGTDTQYF